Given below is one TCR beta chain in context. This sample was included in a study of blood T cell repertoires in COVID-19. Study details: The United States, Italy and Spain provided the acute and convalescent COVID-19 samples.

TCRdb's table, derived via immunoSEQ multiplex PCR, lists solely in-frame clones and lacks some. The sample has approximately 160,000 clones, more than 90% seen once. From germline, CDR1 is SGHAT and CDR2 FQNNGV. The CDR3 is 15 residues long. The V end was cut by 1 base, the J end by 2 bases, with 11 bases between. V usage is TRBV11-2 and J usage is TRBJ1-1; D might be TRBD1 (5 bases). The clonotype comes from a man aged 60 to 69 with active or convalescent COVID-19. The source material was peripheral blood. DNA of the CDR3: TGTGCCAGCAGCTTAGTAGCCAGGGAAAACACTGAAGCTTTCTTT. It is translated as CASSLVARENTEAFF.